The clone carrying this TCR beta chain was seen many times. Its antigen remains unknown. Genomic DNA templated the TCR beta VDJ and CDR3 profiling. Each CDR3 protein is one row after TCRdb ran MiXCR on the reads. This sample yields approximately 180,000 distinct CDR3 sequences, of which 48% are seen a single time; about 1.8% belongs to the top ten. The data stem from a study of CD8+CD57+ T cells in acquired aplastic anemia. Across the whole study: DNA per sorted CD4+ or CD8+ sample ranged roughly 0.18 to 30 ug, averaging roughly 3.5 ug.

Germline CDR1 KGHDR, CDR2 SFDVKD. V was trimmed by 2 bases and J by 0 bases, leaving 9 bases between them. The CDR3 covers 15 residues. General observations from the study: In common between the patients and the controls were approximately 28 CD8+ CDR3 sequences. Patients showed no significant difference from controls in CD8+ Simpson's diversity.

Patients chosen for sequencing had CD8+CD57+ cells that had expanded, as shown by flow cytometry. Everyone among the patients had severe acquired aplastic anemia. The rearrangement joins TRBV24-1 to TRBJ2-5; unclear D gene. The source is a human donor with aplastic anemia. The sample comprised sorted CD4+, CD8+, or CD8+CD57+ T cells (not recorded which) from PBMCs. The DNA of the CDR3 is TGTGCCACCAGTGATTCGGGCCGGAACCAAGAGACCCAGTACTTC. Translation gives CATSDSGRNQETQYF.